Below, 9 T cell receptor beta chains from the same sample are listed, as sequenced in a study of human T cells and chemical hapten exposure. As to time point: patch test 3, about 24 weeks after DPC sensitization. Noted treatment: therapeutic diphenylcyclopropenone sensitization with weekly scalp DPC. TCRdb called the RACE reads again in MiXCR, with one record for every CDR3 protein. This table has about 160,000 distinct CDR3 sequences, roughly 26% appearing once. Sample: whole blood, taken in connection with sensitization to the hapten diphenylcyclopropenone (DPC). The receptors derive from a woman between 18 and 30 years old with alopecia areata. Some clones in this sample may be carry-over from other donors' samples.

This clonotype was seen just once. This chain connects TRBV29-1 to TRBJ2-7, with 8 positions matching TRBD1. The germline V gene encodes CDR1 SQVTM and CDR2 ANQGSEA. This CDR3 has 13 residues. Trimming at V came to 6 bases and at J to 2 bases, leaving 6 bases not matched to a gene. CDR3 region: CSVAGTGAYEQYF. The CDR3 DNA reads TGCAGCGTCGCCGGGACAGGAGCCTACGAGCAGTACTTC.

The CDR3 bases are TGTGCCAGCAGTTACCGGTCCCTCTACGAGCAGTACTTC. This sequence encodes CASSYRSLYEQYF. The chain joins TRBV6-6 to TRBJ2-7, with D unresolved. V lost 2 bases to trimming and J lost 3 bases, with 8 bases between them. From germline, CDR1 is MNHNY and CDR2 SVGAGI (reference sequence). This CDR3 has 13 residues.

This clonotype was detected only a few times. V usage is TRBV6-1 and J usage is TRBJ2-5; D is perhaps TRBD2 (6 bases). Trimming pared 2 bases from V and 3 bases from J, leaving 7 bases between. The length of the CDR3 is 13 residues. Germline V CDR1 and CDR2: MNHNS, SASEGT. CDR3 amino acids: CASSEWGEETQYF. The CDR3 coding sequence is TGTGCCAGCAGTGAATGGGGGGAAGAGACCCAGTACTTC.

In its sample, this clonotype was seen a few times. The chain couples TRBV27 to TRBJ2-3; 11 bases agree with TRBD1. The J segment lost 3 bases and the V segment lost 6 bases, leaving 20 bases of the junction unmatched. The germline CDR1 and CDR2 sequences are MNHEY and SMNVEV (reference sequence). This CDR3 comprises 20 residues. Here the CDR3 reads CASSPRARAGTGGSTDTQYF. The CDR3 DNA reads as TGTGCCAGCAGCCCCCGCGCCCGTGCTGGGACAGGGGGTAGTACAGATACGCAGTATTTT.

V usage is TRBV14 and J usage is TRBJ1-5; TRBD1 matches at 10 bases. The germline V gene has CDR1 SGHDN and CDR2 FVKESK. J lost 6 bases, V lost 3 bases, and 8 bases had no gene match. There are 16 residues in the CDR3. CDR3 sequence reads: CASSHPWTGGSQPQHF. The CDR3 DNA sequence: TGTGCCAGCAGCCACCCCTGGACAGGGGGAAGTCAGCCCCAGCATTTT. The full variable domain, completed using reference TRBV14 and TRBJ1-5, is EAGVTQFPSHSVIEKGQTVTLRCDPISGHDNLYWYRRVMGKEIKFLLHFVKESKQDESGMPNNRFLAERTGGTYSTLKVQPAELEDSGVYFCASSHPWTGGSQPQHFGDGTRLSIL.

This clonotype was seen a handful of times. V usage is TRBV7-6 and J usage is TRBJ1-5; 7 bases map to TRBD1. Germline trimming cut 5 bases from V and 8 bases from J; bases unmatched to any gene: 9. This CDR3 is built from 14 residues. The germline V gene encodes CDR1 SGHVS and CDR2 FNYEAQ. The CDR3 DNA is TGTGCCAGCAGCGCCAGGACAGGTTTCAAGCCCCAGCATTTT. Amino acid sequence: CASSARTGFKPQHF.

The CDR3 loop reads CASSPTLAVLEYF. The CDR3 nucleotides read TGTGCCAGCAGCCCCACACTAGCGGTCTTGGAGTATTTT. V gene TRBV7-2 combines with J gene TRBJ2-3; TRBD2 matches at 8 bases. V lost 5 bases and J lost 13; bases outside the gene matches: 11. Germline-derived CDR1 and CDR2 are SGHTA and FQGNSA. CDR3 length: 13 amino acids.

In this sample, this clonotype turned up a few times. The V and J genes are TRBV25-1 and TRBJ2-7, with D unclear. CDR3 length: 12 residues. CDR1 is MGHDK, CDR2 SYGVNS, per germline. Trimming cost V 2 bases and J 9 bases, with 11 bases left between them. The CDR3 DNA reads TGTGCCAGCAGTGAAAGGGCTCCTGCGCAGTACTTC. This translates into CASSERAPAQYF.

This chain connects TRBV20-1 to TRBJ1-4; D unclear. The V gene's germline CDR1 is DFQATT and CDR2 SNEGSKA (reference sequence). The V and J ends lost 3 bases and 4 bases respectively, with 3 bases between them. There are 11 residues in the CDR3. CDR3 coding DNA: TGCAGTGCTAGGAGTAATGAAAAACTGTTTTTT. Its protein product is CSARSNEKLFF.